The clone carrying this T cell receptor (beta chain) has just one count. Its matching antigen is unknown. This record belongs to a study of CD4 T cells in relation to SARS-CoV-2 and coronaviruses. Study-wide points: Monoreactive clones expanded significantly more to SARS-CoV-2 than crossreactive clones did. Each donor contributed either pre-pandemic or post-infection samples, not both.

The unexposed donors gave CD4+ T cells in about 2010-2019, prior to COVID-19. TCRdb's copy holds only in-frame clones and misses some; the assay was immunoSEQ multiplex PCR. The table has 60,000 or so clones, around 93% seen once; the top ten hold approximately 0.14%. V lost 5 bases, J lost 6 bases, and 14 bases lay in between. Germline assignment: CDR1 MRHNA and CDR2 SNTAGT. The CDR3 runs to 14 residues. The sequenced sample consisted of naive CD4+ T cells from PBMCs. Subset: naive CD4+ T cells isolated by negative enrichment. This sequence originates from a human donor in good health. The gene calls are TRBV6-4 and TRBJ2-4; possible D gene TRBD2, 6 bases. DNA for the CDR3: TGTGCCAGCAGTCCCGGGGGAGTTGGAAACATTCAGTACTTC. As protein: CASSPGGVGNIQYF.